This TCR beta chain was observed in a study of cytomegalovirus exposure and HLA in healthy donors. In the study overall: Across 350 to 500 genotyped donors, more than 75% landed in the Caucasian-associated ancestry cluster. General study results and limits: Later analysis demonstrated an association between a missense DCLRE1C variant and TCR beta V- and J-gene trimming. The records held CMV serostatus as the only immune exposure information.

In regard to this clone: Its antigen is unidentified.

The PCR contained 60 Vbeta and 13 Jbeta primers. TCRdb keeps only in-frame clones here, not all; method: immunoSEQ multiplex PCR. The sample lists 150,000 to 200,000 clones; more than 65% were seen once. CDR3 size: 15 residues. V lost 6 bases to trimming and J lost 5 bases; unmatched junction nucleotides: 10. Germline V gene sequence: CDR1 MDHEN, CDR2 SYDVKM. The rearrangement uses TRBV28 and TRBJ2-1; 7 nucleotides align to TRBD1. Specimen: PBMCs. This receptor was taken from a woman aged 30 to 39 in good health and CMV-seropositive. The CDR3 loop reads CASSRDSLEHNEQFF. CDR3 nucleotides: TGTGCCAGCAGCCGGGACAGCCTCGAACACAATGAGCAGTTCTTC.